This T cell receptor (beta chain) comes out of a study of T cells in Graves' hyperthyroidism and ophthalmopathy. Germline V gives CDR1 MNHNY, CDR2 SVGAGI (reference sequence). J lost 4 bases, V lost 5 bases, and 8 bases had no gene match. This CDR3 has 15 residues. TCR beta CDR3 regions were amplified from RNA. Initially, a first-round RT-PCR of the TCR CDR3 employed the HTBI primer set. TCRdb called the multiplex PCR reads again in MiXCR, with one record for every CDR3 protein. The sample has over 650,000 distinct CDR3 sequences, 40% to 55% seen once. This clonotype showed up many times. The genes are TRBV6-6 and TRBJ1-5, with 7 bases that match TRBD1. The sequenced material came from peripheral blood or thyroid tissue (not recorded which). The clonotype originates from an adult man with Graves' disease, either hyperthyroidism or ophthalmopathy (not recorded which). The DNA for the CDR3 is TGTGCCAGCAGTAGCACGGGACAGATAAATCAGCCCCAGCATTTT. Residues: CASSSTGQINQPQHF.